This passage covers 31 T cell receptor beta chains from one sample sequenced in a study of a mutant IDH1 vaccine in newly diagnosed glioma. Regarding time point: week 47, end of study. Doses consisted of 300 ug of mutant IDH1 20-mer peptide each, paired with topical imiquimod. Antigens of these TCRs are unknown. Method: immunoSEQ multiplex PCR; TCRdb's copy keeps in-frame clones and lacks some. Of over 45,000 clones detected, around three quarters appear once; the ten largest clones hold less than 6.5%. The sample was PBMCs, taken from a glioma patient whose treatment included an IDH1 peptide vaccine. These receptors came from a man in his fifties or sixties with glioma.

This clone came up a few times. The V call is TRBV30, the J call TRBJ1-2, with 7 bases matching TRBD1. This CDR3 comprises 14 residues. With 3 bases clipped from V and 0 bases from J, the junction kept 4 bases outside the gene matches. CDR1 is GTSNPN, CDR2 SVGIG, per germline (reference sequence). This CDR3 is CAWRQGPSNYGYTF. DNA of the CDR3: TGTGCCTGGAGACAGGGGCCGTCTAACTATGGCTACACCTTC. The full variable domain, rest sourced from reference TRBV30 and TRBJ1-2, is SQTIHQWPATLVQPVGSPLSLECTVEGTSNPNLYWYRQAAGRGLQLLFYSVGIGQISSEVPQNLSASRPQDRQFILSSKKLLLSDSGFYLCAWRQGPSNYGYTFGSGTRLTVV.

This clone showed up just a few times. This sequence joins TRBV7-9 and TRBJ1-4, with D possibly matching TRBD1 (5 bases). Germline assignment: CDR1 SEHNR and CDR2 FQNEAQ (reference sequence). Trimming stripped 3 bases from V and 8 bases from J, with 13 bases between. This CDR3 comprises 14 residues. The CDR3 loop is CASSLKGAEEKLFF. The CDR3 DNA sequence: TGTGCCAGCAGCTTGAAAGGGGCCGAGGAAAAACTGTTTTTT.

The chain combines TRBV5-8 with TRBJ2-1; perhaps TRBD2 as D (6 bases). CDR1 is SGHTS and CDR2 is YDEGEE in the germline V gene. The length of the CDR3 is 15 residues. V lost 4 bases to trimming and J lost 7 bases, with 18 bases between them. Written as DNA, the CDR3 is TGTGCCAGCAGCCTCGGGACTCATCAGGGAAATGAGCAGTTCTTC. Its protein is CASSLGTHQGNEQFF.

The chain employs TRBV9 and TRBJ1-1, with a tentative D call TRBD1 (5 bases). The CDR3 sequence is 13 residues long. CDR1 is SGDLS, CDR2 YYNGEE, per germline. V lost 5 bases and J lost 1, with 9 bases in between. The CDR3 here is CASSVQGNTEAFF. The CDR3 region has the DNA TGTGCCAGCAGTGTTCAGGGGAACACTGAAGCTTTCTTT.

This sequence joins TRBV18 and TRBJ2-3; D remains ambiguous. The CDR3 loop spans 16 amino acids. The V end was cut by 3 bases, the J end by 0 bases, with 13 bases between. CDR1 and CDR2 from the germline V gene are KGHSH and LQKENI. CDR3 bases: TGTGCCAGCTCACCCCTGGAGAGCCTAAGCACAGATACGCAGTATTTT. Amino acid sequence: CASSPLESLSTDTQYF.

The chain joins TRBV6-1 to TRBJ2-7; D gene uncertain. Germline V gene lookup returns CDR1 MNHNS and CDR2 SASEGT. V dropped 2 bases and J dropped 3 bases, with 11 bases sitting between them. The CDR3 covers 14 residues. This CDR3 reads CASSEHGRSYEQYF. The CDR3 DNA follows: TGTGCCAGCAGTGAACACGGACGGAGCTACGAGCAGTACTTC.

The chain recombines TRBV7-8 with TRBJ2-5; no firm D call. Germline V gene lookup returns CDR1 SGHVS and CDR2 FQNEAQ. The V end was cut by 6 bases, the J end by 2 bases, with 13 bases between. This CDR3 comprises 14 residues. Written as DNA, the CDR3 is TGTGCCAGCAGACCCCTGGCAGCACAAGAGACCCAGTACTTC. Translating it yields CASRPLAAQETQYF.

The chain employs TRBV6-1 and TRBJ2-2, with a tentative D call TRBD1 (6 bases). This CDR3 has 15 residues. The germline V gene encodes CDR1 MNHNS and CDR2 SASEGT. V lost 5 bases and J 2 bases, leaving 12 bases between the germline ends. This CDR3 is CASSQDSLNTGELFF. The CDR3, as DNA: TGTGCCAGCAGTCAGGACAGTCTAAACACCGGGGAGCTGTTTTTT.

CDR3 sequence: CASGAQDTQYF. The CDR3, as DNA: TGTGCCAGCGGGGCGCAGGATACGCAGTATTTT. The gene calls are TRBV2 and TRBJ2-3; a weak D match, TRBD1 (5 bases). Between the trimmed V and J ends, which lost 8 bases and 6 bases, there was a span of 9 bases. This CDR3 is built from 11 residues. Germline values: CDR1 SNHLY, CDR2 FYNNEI.

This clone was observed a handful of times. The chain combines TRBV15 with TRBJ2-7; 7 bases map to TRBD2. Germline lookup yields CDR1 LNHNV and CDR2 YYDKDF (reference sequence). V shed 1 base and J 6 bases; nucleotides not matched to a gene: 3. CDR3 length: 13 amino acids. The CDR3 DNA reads TGTGCCACCAGCAGAGTGTGGACTAGCGAGCAGTACTTC. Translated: CATSRVWTSEQYF.

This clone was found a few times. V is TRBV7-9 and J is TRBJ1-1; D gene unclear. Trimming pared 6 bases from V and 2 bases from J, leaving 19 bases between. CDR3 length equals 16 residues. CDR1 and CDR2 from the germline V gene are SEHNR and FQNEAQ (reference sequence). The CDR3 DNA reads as TGTGCCAGCAGAGCTGGTAGCTCGATGGGAAACACTGAAGCTTTCTTT. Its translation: CASRAGSSMGNTEAFF. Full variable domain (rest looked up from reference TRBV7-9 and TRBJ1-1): DTGVSQNPRHKITKRGQNVTFRCDPISEHNRLYWYRQTLGQGPEFLTYFQNEAQLEKSRLLSDRFSAERPKGSFSTLEIQRTEQGDSAMYLCASRAGSSMGNTEAFFGQGTRLTVV.

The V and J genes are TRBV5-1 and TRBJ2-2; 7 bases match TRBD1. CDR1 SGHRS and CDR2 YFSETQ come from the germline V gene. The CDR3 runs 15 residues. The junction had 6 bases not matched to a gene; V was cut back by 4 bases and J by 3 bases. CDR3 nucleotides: TGCGCCAGCAGCCCGCGGACAGGAGACACCGGGGAGCTGTTTTTT. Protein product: CASSPRTGDTGELFF.

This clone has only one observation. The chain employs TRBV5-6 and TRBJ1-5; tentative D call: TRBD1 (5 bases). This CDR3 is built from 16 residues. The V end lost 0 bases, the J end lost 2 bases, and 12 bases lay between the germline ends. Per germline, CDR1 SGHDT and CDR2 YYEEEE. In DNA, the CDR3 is TGTGCCAGCAGCTTGGCGGGCAGGGTAGGCAATCAGCCCCAGCATTTT. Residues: CASSLAGRVGNQPQHF.

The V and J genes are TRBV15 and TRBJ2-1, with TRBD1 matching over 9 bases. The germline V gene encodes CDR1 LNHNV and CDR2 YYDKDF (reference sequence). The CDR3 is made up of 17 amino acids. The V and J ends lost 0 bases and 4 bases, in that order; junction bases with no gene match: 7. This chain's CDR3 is CATSRDPRGQGYNEQFF. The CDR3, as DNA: TGTGCCACCAGCAGAGATCCCCGGGGACAGGGATACAATGAGCAGTTCTTC.

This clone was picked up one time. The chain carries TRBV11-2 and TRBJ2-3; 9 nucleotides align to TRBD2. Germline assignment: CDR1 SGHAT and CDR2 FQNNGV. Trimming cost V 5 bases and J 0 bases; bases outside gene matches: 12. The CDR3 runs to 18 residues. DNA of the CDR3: TGTGCCAGCAGCCTCGGGGTAGCGGGGGCCCGGAGCACAGATACGCAGTATTTT. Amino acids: CASSLGVAGARSTDTQYF.

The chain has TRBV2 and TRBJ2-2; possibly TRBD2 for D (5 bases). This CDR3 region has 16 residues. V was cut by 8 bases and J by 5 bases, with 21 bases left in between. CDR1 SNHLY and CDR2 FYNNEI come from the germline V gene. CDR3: CASRWPTREITGELFF. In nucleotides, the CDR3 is TGTGCCAGCCGATGGCCAACTAGAGAAATTACCGGGGAGCTGTTTTTT.

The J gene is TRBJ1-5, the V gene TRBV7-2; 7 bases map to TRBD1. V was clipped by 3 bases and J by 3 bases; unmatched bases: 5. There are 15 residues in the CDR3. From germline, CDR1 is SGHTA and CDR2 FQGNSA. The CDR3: CASSFGDRDNQPQHF. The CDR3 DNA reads TGTGCCAGCAGCTTCGGTGACAGGGACAATCAGCCCCAGCATTTT.

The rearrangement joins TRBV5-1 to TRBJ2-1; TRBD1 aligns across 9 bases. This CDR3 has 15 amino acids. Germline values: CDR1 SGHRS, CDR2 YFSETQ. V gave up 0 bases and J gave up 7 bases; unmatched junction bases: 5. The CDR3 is CASSLEGQGGNEQFF. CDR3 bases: TGCGCCAGCAGCTTGGAGGGACAGGGCGGGAATGAGCAGTTCTTC.

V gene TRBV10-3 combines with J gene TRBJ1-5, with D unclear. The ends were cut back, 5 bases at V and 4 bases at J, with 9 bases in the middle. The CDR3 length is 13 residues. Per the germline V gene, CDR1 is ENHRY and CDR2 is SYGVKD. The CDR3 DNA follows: TGTGCCATCAGTCCGAACAGTAATCAGCCCCAGCATTTT. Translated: CAISPNSNQPQHF.

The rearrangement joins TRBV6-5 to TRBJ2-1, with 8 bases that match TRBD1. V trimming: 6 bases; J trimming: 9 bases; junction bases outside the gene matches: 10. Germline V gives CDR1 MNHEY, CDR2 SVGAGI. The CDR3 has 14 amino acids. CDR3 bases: TGTGCCAGCAGCAATACGGACAGGGTTAGTGAGCAGTTCTTC. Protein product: CASSNTDRVSEQFF.

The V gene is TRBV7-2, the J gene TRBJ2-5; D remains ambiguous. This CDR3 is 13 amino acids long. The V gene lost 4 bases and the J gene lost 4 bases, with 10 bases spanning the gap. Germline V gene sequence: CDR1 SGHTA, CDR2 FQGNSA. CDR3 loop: CASSYSVGETQYF. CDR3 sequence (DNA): TGTGCCAGCAGCTACAGCGTAGGAGAGACCCAGTACTTC.

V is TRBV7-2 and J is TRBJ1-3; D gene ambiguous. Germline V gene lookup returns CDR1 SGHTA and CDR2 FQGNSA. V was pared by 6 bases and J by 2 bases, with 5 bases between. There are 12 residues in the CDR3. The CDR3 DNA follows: TGTGCCAGCAGGGCAACTGGAAACACCATATATTTT. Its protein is CASRATGNTIYF.

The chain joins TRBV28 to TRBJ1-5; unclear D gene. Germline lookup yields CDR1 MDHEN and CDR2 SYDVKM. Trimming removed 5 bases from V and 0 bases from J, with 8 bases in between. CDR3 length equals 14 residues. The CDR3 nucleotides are TGTGCCAGCAGTCGGGCCAATAGCAATCAGCCCCAGCATTTT. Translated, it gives CASSRANSNQPQHF.

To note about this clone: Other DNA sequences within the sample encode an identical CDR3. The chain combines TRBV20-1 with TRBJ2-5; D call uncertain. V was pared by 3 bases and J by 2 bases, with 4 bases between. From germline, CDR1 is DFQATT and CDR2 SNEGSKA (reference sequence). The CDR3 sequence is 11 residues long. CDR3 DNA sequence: TGCAGTGCTAGGGGACAAGAGACCCAGTACTTC. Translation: CSARGQETQYF.

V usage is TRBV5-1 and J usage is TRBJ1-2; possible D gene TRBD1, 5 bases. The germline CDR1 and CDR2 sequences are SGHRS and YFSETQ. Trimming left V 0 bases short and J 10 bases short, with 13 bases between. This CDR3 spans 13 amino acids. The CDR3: CASSLASGDDYTF. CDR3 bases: TGCGCCAGCAGCTTGGCCTCGGGGGATGACTACACCTTC.

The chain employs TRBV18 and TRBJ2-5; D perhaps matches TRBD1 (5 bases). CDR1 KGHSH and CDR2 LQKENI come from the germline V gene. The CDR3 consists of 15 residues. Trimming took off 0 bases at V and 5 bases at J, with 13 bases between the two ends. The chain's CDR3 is CASSPPGQGGETQYF. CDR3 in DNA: TGTGCCAGCTCACCACCTGGTCAGGGTGGTGAGACCCAGTACTTC.

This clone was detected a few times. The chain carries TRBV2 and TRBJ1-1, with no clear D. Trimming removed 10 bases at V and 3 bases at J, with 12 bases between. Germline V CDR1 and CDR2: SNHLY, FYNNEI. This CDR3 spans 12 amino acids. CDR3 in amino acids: CATTRRDTEAFF. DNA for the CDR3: TGTGCCACTACTCGGAGGGACACTGAAGCTTTCTTT.

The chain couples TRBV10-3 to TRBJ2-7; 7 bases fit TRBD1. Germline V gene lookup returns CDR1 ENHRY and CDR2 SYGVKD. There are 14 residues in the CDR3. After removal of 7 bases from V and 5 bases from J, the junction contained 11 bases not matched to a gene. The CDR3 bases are TGTGCCATCACTCCGACAGGGAGTTTGAACGAGCAGTACTTC. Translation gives CAITPTGSLNEQYF.

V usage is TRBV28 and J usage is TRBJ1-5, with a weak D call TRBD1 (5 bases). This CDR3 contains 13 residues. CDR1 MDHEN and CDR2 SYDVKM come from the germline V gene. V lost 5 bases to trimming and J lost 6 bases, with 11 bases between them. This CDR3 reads CASSGGVGQPQHF. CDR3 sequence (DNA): TGTGCCAGCAGTGGGGGTGTTGGTCAGCCCCAGCATTTT.

CDR3 in amino acids: CASSLAGGQMNTEAFF. Here the CDR3 DNA reads TGCGCCAGCAGCTTGGCAGGGGGCCAGATGAACACTGAAGCTTTCTTT. The chain employs TRBV5-1 and TRBJ1-1; the match to TRBD1 covers 8 bases. J lost 0 bases, V lost 0 bases, and 4 bases had no gene match. The germline CDR1 and CDR2 sequences are SGHRS and YFSETQ. This CDR3 spans 16 amino acids.

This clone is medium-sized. CDR3 residues: CASSWGNTEAFF. In nucleotides, the CDR3 is TGTGCCAGCTCTTGGGGGAACACTGAAGCTTTCTTT. The V call is TRBV7-9, the J call TRBJ1-1; D ambiguous. The CDR3 is 12 residues long. Germline V gene data show CDR1 as SEHNR and CDR2 as FQNEAQ (reference sequence). Trimming shortened V by 8 bases and J by 1 base, and 8 bases separated the two germline ends.